What follows describes a single T cell receptor beta chain. RNA totalling about 0.45 to 1 ug underwent reverse transcription with random hexamers. TCRdb called the immunoSEQ multiplex PCR reads again in MiXCR, with one record for every CDR3 protein. The sample contains 180,000 or so distinct CDR3 sequences, about 94% of which appear only once. This specimen comes from a study of CD8 T cells in Susac syndrome. Germline loops: CDR1 DFQATT, CDR2 SNEGSKA (reference sequence). V lost 5 bases, J lost 5 bases, and 5 bases stayed unmatched. The CDR3 covers 13 residues. This receptor was obtained from a human donor in good health. The specimen was CD4+ T cells from PBMCs. The gene calls are TRBV20-1 and TRBJ2-5; TRBD1 agrees at 10 bases. The CDR3 DNA reads as TGCAGTGCTGAAGACAGGGGGCAGGAGACCCAGTACTTC. It yields the protein CSAEDRGQETQYF.